The rows below give T cell receptor beta chains drawn from one sample of a study of CD8 T cells in Susac syndrome. Each CDR3 protein is one row after TCRdb ran MiXCR on the immunoSEQ multiplex PCR reads. The sample lists approximately 190,000 distinct CDR3 sequences, 85% to 95% occurring once. The source material was CD8+ T cells from PBMCs. The receptors were sampled from a human donor with Susac syndrome. Each CDR3 is given with its conserved first and last residue. The order of the fields is D gene, V gene, J gene, clone size, CDR3 protein, CDR3 DNA. The D gene is left open where the match is weak. Part of the rows lack a size; the others show once, few, many or a class for expanded clones.

d_gene: TRBD1
v_gene: TRBV11-1
j_gene: TRBJ2-5
abundance: NA
CDR3aa: CASSQDRGYETQYF
CDR3nt: TGTGCCAGCAGTCAGGACAGGGGATACGAGACCCAGTACTTC

d_gene: TRBD1
v_gene: TRBV6-5
j_gene: TRBJ2-7
abundance: NA
CDR3aa: CASTSDRGINEQYF
CDR3nt: TGTGCCAGCACCTCGGACAGGGGGATAAACGAGCAGTACTTC

d_gene: NA
v_gene: TRBV12-3/TRBV12-4
j_gene: TRBJ2-1
abundance: NA
CDR3aa: CASSTSDLSPTEQFF
CDR3nt: TGTGCCAGCTCCACGTCGGACCTCTCTCCGACTGAGCAGTTCTTC

d_gene: NA
v_gene: TRBV9
j_gene: TRBJ1-2
abundance: NA
CDR3aa: CASRRGIPLDGYTF
CDR3nt: TGTGCCAGCAGGAGGGGCATCCCTTTGGATGGCTACACCTTC

d_gene: NA
v_gene: TRBV10-3
j_gene: TRBJ2-6
abundance: once
CDR3aa: CAISPQGSGANVLTF
CDR3nt: TGTGCCATCAGCCCACAGGGATCTGGGGCCAACGTCCTGACTTTC

d_gene: NA
v_gene: TRBV20-1
j_gene: TRBJ1-5
abundance: NA
CDR3aa: CSAPWGGPQHF
CDR3nt: TGCAGTGCTCCGTGGGGGGGGCCCCAGCATTTT

d_gene: TRBD1
v_gene: TRBV6-5
j_gene: TRBJ2-3
abundance: NA
CDR3aa: CASSYTRTGFMDTQYF
CDR3nt: TGTGCCAGCAGTTACACTCGGACAGGGTTTATGGATACGCAGTATTTT

d_gene: TRBD2
v_gene: TRBV13
j_gene: TRBJ2-3
abundance: NA
CDR3aa: CASSSVLAGIGGDTQYF
CDR3nt: TGTGCCAGCAGCTCGGTGCTAGCGGGTATTGGTGGAGATACGCAGTATTTT

d_gene: NA
v_gene: TRBV19
j_gene: TRBJ2-1
abundance: NA
CDR3aa: CASSILGRNYNEQFF
CDR3nt: TGTGCCAGTAGTATTCTCGGGAGAAACTACAATGAGCAGTTCTTC

d_gene: TRBD1
v_gene: TRBV2
j_gene: TRBJ2-7
abundance: NA
CDR3aa: CASDDRVNYEQYF
CDR3nt: TGTGCCAGCGACGACAGGGTGAATTACGAGCAGTACTTC

d_gene: NA
v_gene: TRBV9
j_gene: TRBJ1-1
abundance: NA
CDR3aa: CASSVNRGTEAFF
CDR3nt: TGTGCCAGCAGCGTAAACAGAGGTACTGAAGCTTTCTTT

d_gene: NA
v_gene: TRBV7-9
j_gene: TRBJ2-5
abundance: once
CDR3aa: CASSLVQMAQYF
CDR3nt: TGTGCCAGCAGCTTAGTACAGATGGCCCAGTACTTC

d_gene: NA
v_gene: TRBV15
j_gene: TRBJ2-7
abundance: NA
CDR3aa: CATSRDSGTYYEQYF
CDR3nt: TGTGCCACCAGCAGAGATTCCGGGACCTACTACGAGCAGTACTTC

d_gene: TRBD2
v_gene: TRBV4-1
j_gene: TRBJ2-5
abundance: NA
CDR3aa: CASSHSTRGEETQYF
CDR3nt: TGCGCCAGCAGCCATTCGACACGGGGGGAAGAGACCCAGTACTTC

d_gene: TRBD2
v_gene: TRBV5-1
j_gene: TRBJ2-7
abundance: NA
CDR3aa: CASSLETSGSYEQYF
CDR3nt: TGCGCCAGCAGCTTGGAGACTAGCGGGTCCTACGAGCAGTACTTC

d_gene: TRBD2
v_gene: TRBV9
j_gene: TRBJ2-1
abundance: NA
CDR3aa: CASSLPIAGGTNEQFF
CDR3nt: TGTGCCAGCAGCCTACCTATAGCGGGTGGGACCAATGAGCAGTTCTTC

d_gene: NA
v_gene: TRBV20-1
j_gene: TRBJ1-1
abundance: NA
CDR3aa: CSASVRGSGTEAFF
CDR3nt: TGCAGTGCTTCCGTGAGAGGGTCCGGCACTGAAGCTTTCTTT

d_gene: TRBD1
v_gene: TRBV9
j_gene: TRBJ1-2
abundance: NA
CDR3aa: CASSEEGAGGYTF
CDR3nt: TGTGCCAGCAGCGAGGAGGGGGCTGGTGGCTACACCTTC

d_gene: NA
v_gene: TRBV3-1
j_gene: TRBJ2-5
abundance: NA
CDR3aa: CASSPEVTGRLQETQYF
CDR3nt: TGTGCCAGCAGCCCGGAAGTTACGGGGCGCCTCCAAGAGACCCAGTACTTC